Below are 3 T cell receptor beta chains sequenced from a single sample in a study of T cell clones after liver transplantation. The protocol was immunoSEQ multiplex PCR, while the TCRdb copy is restricted to in-frame clones and leaves out a portion. The top ten hold 2.1% of the sample, which has tens of thousands of clones, approximately 80% seen once. Material: CD4+ T cells from blood, obtained about 50 months after liver transplant. The receptors were gathered from a human patient who received a liver transplant. A subset of T cells may come from the graft donor.

This chain joins TRBV12-5 and TRBJ2-7; D gene ambiguous. Looked up from germline, CDR1 is LGHNT and CDR2 is FRNRAP. V lost 1 base to trimming and J lost 2 bases, with 0 bases between them. This CDR3 has 11 residues. The CDR3 DNA reads TGTGCTAGTGGTTTGGCCTACGAGCAGTACTTC. Translation gives CASGLAYEQYF.

This rearrangement joins TRBV30 to TRBJ2-7; D is undetermined. The germline CDR1 and CDR2 sequences are GTSNPN and SVGIG (reference sequence). V lost 0 bases and J 3 bases, leaving 9 bases between the germline ends. This CDR3 has 13 residues. This CDR3 is CAWSVGRSYEQYF. The CDR3 DNA follows: TGTGCCTGGAGTGTCGGACGGAGCTACGAGCAGTACTTC.

The chain has TRBV15 and TRBJ2-2; D is ambiguous. This CDR3 has 14 amino acids. Germline loops: CDR1 LNHNV, CDR2 YYDKDF (reference sequence). Trimming pared 7 bases from V and 1 base from J, leaving 10 bases between. The CDR3 nucleotides read TGTGCCACCAAGAGATGGGGGAACACCGGGGAGCTGTTTTTT. This sequence encodes CATKRWGNTGELFF.